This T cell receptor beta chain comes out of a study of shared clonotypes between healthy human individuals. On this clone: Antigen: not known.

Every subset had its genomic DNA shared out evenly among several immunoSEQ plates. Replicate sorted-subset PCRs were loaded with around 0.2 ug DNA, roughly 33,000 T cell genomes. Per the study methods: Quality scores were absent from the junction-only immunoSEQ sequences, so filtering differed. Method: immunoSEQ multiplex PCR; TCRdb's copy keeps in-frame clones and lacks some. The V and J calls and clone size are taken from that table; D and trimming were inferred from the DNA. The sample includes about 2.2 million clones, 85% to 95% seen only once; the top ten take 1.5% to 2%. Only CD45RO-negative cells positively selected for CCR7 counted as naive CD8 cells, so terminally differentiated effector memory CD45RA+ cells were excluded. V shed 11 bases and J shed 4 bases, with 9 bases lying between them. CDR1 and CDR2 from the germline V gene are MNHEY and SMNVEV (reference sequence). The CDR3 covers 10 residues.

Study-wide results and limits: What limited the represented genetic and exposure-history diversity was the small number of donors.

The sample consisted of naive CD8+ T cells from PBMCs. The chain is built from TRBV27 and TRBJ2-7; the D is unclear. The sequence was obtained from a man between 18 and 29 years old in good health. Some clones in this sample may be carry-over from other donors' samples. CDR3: CAAGPYEQYF. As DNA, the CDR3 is TGTGCCGCTGGGCCGTACGAGCAGTACTTC.